Below, 13 T cell receptor beta chains from the same sample are listed, as sequenced in a study of OX40 agonist ivuxolimab in advanced cancers. Method: immunoSEQ multiplex PCR; TCRdb's copy keeps in-frame clones and lacks some. The sample shows fewer than 30,000 clones, around nine tenths of them seen only once. Sequenced here: CD4+ or CD8+ T cells sorted from blood, sampled in a trial of the OX40 agonist ivuxolimab. The receptors shown here come from an adult with an advanced solid tumor such as melanoma, head and neck, liver or kidney cancer.

This chain joins TRBV7-7 and TRBJ2-1; TRBD2 agrees at 12 bases. CDR1 and CDR2 from the germline V gene are SSHAT and FNYEAQ (reference sequence). Trimming at V came to 3 bases and at J to 6 bases, leaving 3 bases not matched to a gene. The CDR3 loop spans 15 amino acids. The CDR3 region has the DNA TGTGCCAGCAGCTTGACTAGCGGGAGTTTCAATGAGCAGTTCTTC. Translating it yields CASSLTSGSFNEQFF.

This CDR3 is CASSEDPYYGYTF. The CDR3 DNA follows: TGTGCCAGCAGTGAGGATCCTTACTATGGCTACACCTTC. The V gene is TRBV6-5, the J gene TRBJ1-2, with D unclear. The CDR3 length is 13 residues. Germline CDR1 is MNHEY and CDR2 is SVGAGI. V lost 5 bases and J lost 3, with 10 bases in between.

The chain couples TRBV7-2 to TRBJ2-7, with TRBD2 identical over 12 bases. The CDR3 is made up of 15 amino acids. CDR1 SGHTA and CDR2 FQGNSA come from the germline V gene. The ends lost 1 base at V and 4 bases at J; junction bases unmatched: 2. In DNA, the CDR3 is TGTGCCAGCAGCTTAGGACTAGCGGGGGTATACGAGCAGTACTTC. Translated, it gives CASSLGLAGVYEQYF.

This clone was seen only once. The chain recombines TRBV7-2 with TRBJ2-7; D is ambiguous. V dropped 2 bases and J dropped 0 bases, with 14 bases sitting between them. The germline gives CDR1 SGHTA, CDR2 FQGNSA. This CDR3 has 16 amino acids. CDR3 DNA: TGTGCCAGCAGCTTAATCCGGCAGATAAGCTCCTACGAGCAGTACTTC. As protein: CASSLIRQISSYEQYF.

As for this clone: The junction departs from germline at one end; a sequencing error may be responsible. The J gene is TRBJ2-7, the V gene TRBV7-7; D may match TRBD1 or TRBD2 (5 bases each). CDR3 length: 15 amino acids. Germline V lookup: CDR1 SSHAT, CDR2 FNYEAQ (reference sequence). The CDR3 region has the DNA TGTGCTAGCAGCCCCCTCGGGGCTAGCTCCTACGAGCAGTACTTC. Its protein product is CASSPLGASSYEQYF.

The CDR3 spells CASSLYRGPSTDTQYF. DNA for the CDR3: TGTGCCAGCAGTCTATACAGGGGTCCGAGCACAGATACGCAGTATTTT. The gene calls are TRBV28 and TRBJ2-3; 7 nucleotides line up with TRBD1. CDR3 length: 16 residues. V lost 5 bases and J lost 0; bases outside the gene matches: 8. Per the germline V gene, CDR1 is MDHEN and CDR2 is SYDVKM.

This clone was detected only a few times. The rearrangement uses TRBV19 and TRBJ2-1, with 10 positions matching TRBD2. CDR3 length: 17 amino acids. Losses at the gene ends were 3 bases for V and 3 bases for J; bases not matched to a gene: 8. In germline, CDR1 is LNHDA, CDR2 SQIVND (reference sequence). The CDR3 DNA is TGTGCCAGTAGTATTACTAGCGGGGACCTCTACTACAATGAGCAGTTCTTC. This sequence encodes CASSITSGDLYYNEQFF.

A single count supports this clone. This sequence joins TRBV5-4 and TRBJ2-3; weak D call: TRBD2 (6 bases). Looked up from germline, CDR1 is SGHNT and CDR2 is YYREEE (reference sequence). The length of the CDR3 is 15 residues. V lost 7 bases, J lost 0 bases, and 15 bases lay in between. CDR3 protein: CASWGGGISTDTQYF. The CDR3 DNA reads as TGTGCCAGCTGGGGCGGCGGGATAAGCACAGATACGCAGTATTTT.

The chain has TRBV2 and TRBJ2-2; the match to TRBD1 covers 9 bases. After removal of 9 bases from V and 4 bases from J, the junction contained 3 bases not matched to a gene. This CDR3 is 13 amino acids long. Per the germline V gene, CDR1 is SNHLY and CDR2 is FYNNEI. The CDR3 reads CARRTGVTGELFF. The CDR3 region has the DNA TGTGCCAGGAGGACAGGGGTCACCGGGGAGCTGTTTTTT.

The chain has TRBV5-4 and TRBJ2-7; no clear D gene. Trimming shortened V by 3 bases and J by 5 bases, and 9 bases separated the two germline ends. Looked up from germline, CDR1 is SGHNT and CDR2 is YYREEE (reference sequence). CDR3 size: 12 residues. In DNA, the CDR3 is TGTGCCAGCAGCTGGGGTTCGGACGAGCAGTACTTC. Amino acids: CASSWGSDEQYF.

The gene calls are TRBV4-3 and TRBJ1-5; D is ambiguous. Germline values: CDR1 LGHNA, CDR2 YSLEER. The CDR3 runs to 14 residues. Trimming cost V 2 bases and J 5 bases, with 10 bases left between them. The CDR3 bases are TGCGCCAGCAGCCAATTCGGGGAGGATCAGCCCCAGCATTTT. The encoded protein is CASSQFGEDQPQHF.

V gene TRBV2 combines with J gene TRBJ2-3; D is unclear. Trimming took off 3 bases at V and 4 bases at J, with 5 bases between the two ends. CDR1 is SNHLY and CDR2 is FYNNEI in the germline V gene. CDR3 length: 12 residues. In DNA form, the CDR3 reads TGTGCCAGCAGTGATCGGGCAGATACGCAGTATTTT. It codes for CASSDRADTQYF.

The genes are TRBV19 and TRBJ2-3; D uncertain. The CDR3 length is 15 residues. The germline V and J ends were trimmed by 5 bases and 4 bases, with 16 bases remaining between them. Per germline, CDR1 LNHDA and CDR2 SQIVND (reference sequence). The CDR3 loop reads CASSWAASRPDTQYF. The CDR3 DNA is TGTGCCAGTAGTTGGGCCGCTAGTCGTCCAGATACGCAGTATTTT.